Reported below is one T cell receptor beta chain. Time point defined: blood 2 weeks post-SBRT. As for treatment: 15 Gy SBRT to primary tumor, nephrectomy 4 weeks later. Germline V gene data show CDR1 as SEHNR and CDR2 as FQNEAQ (reference sequence). The CDR3 loop spans 15 amino acids. Trimming removed 0 bases from V and 8 bases from J, with 16 bases in between. The sample comes from a study of radiation and T cells in renal cell carcinoma. Assay used: immunoSEQ multiplex PCR; TCRdb lists only in-frame clones, some missing. The data hold tens of thousands of clones, with approximately 86% observed a single time.

V usage is TRBV7-9 and J usage is TRBJ1-1; a weak D match, TRBD1 (5 bases). The starting material was blood, obtained from a patient whose treatment included radiotherapy and nephrectomy. The TCR comes from a woman aged 45-65 years with renal cell carcinoma. The CDR3 protein is CASSLAFAQNREAFF. The CDR3 DNA reads TGTGCCAGCAGCTTAGCGTTCGCCCAAAACAGGGAAGCTTTCTTT. Looking up the rest from reference TRBV7-9 and TRBJ1-1 gives the full variable domain: DTGVSQNPRHKITKRGQNVTFRCDPISEHNRLYWYRQTLGQGPEFLTYFQNEAQLEKSRLLSDRFSAERPKGSFSTLEIQRTEQGDSAMYLCASSLAFAQNREAFFGQGTRLTVV.